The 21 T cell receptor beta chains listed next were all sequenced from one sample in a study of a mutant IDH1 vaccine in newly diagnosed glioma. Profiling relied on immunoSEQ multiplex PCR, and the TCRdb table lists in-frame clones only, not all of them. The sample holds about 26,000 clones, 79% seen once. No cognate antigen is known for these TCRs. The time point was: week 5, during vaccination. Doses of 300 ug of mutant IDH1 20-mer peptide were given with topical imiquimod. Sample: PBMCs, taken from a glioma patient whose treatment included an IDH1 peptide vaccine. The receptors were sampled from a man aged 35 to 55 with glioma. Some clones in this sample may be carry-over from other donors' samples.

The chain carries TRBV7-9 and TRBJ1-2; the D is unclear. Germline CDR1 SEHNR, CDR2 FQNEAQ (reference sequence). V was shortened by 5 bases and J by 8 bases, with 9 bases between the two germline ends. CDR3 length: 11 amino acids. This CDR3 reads CASSPTVGYTF. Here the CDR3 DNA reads TGTGCCAGCAGCCCCACGGTCGGCTACACCTTC.

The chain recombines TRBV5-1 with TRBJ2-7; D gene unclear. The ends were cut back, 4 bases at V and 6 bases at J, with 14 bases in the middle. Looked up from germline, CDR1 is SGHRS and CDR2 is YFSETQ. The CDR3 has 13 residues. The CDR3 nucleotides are TGCGCCAGCAGCCCTCTGGAGCGAATCGAGCAGTACTTC. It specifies CASSPLERIEQYF. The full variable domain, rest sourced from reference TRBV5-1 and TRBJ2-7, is KAGVTQTPRYLIKTRGQQVTLSCSPISGHRSVSWYQQTPGQGLQFLFEYFSETQRNKGNFPGRFSGRQFSNSRSEMNVSTLELGDSALYLCASSPLERIEQYFGPGTRLTVT.

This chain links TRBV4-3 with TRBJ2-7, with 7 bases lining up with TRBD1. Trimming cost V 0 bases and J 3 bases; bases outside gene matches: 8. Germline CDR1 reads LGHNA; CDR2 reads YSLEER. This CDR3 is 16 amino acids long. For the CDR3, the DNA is TGCGCCAGCAGCCAAGATCTCGACAGGGATCACTACGAGCAGTACTTC. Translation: CASSQDLDRDHYEQYF.

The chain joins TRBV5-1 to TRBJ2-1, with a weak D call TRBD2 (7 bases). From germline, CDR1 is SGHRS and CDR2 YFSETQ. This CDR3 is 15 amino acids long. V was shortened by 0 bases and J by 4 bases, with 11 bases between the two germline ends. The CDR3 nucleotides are TGCGCCAGCAGCTTGGGAAGGGGGGGGTACAATGAGCAGTTCTTC. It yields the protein CASSLGRGGYNEQFF.

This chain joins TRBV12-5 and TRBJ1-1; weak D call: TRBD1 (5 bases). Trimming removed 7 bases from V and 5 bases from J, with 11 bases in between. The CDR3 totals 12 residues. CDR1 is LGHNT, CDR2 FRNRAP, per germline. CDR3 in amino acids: CASADGGTEAFF. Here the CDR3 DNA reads TGTGCTAGTGCCGATGGGGGGACTGAAGCTTTCTTT.

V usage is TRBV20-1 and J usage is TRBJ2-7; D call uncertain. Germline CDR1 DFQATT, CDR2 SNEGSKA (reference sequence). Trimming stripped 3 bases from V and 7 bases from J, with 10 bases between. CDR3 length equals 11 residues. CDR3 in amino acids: CSASASREQYF. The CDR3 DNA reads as TGCAGTGCTAGTGCTTCCAGGGAGCAGTACTTC.

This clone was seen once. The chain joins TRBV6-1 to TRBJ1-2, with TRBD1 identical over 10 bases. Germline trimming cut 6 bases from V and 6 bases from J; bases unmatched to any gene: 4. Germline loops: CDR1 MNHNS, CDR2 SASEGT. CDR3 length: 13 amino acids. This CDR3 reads CASRDRGVDGYTF. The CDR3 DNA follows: TGTGCCAGCAGGGACAGGGGGGTCGATGGCTACACCTTC.

The CDR3 DNA is TGTGCCAGCAGGGGACAGGCGGGTGGCTACACCTTC. Translated, it gives CASRGQAGGYTF. The rearrangement uses TRBV6-5 and TRBJ1-2, with 8 bases that match TRBD1. This CDR3 comprises 12 residues. The germline CDR1 and CDR2 sequences are MNHEY and SVGAGI. Unmatched junction bases numbered 4, after V lost 6 bases and J lost 7 bases.

The CDR3: CASSLKLAGAGDTQYF. DNA of the CDR3: TGTGCCAGCAGCTTGAAACTAGCGGGGGCCGGGGATACGCAGTATTTT. The V and J genes are TRBV5-4 and TRBJ2-3, with 11 bases lining up with TRBD2. The CDR3 runs 16 residues. V shed 1 base and J 6 bases; nucleotides not matched to a gene: 7. The germline gives CDR1 SGHNT, CDR2 YYREEE (reference sequence).

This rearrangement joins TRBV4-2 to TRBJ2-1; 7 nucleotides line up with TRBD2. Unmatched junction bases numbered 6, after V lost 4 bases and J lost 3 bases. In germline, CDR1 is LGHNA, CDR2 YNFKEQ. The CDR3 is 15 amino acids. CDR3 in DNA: TGTGCCAGCAGCCCTAGGAGCGGGGTCTACAATGAGCAGTTCTTC. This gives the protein CASSPRSGVYNEQFF.

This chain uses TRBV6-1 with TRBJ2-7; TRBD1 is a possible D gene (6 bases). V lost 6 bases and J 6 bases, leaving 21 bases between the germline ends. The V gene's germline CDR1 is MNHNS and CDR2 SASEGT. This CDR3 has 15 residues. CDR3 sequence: CASSAPGHRSAEQYF. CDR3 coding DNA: TGTGCCAGCAGCGCGCCGGGACACCGGTCGGCCGAGCAGTACTTC.

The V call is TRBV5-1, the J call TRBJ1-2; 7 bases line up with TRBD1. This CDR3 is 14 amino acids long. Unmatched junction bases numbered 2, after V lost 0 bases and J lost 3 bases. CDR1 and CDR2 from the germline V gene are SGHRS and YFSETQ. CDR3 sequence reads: CASSLGTGDYGYTF. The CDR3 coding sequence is TGCGCCAGCAGCTTGGGAACAGGGGACTATGGCTACACCTTC.

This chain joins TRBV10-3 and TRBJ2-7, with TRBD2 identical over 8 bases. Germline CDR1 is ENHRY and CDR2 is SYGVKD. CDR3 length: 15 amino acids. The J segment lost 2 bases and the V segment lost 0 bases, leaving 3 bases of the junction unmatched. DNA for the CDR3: TGTGCCATCAGTGAGTCAGCGGGGGCCACCTACGAGCAGTACTTC. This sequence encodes CAISESAGATYEQYF.

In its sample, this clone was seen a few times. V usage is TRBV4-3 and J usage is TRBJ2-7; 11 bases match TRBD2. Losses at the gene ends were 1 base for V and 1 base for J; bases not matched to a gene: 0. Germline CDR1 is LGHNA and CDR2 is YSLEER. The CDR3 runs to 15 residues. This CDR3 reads CASSQVAGGSYEQYF. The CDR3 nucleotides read TGCGCCAGCAGCCAAGTAGCGGGGGGGTCCTACGAGCAGTACTTC.

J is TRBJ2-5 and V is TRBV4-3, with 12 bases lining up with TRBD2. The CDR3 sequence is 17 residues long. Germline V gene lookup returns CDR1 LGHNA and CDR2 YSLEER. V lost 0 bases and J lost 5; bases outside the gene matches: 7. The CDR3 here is CASSQDFTSGGPETQYF. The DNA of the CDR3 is TGCGCCAGCAGCCAAGATTTCACTAGCGGGGGGCCCGAGACCCAGTACTTC.

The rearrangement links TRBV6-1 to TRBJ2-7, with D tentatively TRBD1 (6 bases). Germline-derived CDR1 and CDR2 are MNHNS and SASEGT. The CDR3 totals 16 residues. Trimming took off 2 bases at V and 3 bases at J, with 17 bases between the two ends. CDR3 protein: CASSEFGTGLYYEQYF. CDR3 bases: TGTGCCAGCAGTGAATTCGGTACAGGGCTATACTACGAGCAGTACTTC.

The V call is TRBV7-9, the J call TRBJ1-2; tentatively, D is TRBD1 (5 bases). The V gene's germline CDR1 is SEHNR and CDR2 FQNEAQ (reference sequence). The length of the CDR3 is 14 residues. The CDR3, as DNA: TGTACCCCGGACCGGGACGGCAATAACTATGGCTACACCTTC. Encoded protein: CTPDRDGNNYGYTF.

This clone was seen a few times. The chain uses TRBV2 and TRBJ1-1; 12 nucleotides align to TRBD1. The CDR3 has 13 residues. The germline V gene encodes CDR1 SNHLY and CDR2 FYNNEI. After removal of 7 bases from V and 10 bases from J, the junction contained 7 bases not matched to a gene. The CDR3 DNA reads TGTGCCAGCACCCGGGACAGGGGGCAAGGAGCTTTCTTT. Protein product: CASTRDRGQGAFF. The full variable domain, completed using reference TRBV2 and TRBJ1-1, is EPEVTQTPSHQVTQMGQEVILRCVPISNHLYFYWYRQILGQKVEFLVSFYNNEISEKSEIFDDQFSVERPDGSNFTLKIRSTKLEDSAMYFCASTRDRGQGAFFGQGTRLTVV.

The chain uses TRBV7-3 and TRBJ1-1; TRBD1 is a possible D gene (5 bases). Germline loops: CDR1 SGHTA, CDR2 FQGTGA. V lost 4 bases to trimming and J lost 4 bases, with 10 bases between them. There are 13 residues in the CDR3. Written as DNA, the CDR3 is TGTGCCAGCAGCTCCCAGGGCGCCACTGAAGCTTTCTTT. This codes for CASSSQGATEAFF.

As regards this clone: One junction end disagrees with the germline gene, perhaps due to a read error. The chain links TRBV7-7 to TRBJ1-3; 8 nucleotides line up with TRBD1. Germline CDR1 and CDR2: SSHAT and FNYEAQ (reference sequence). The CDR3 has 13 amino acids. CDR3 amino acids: CASSPGGGNTIYF. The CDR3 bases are TGTGCTAGCAGCCCAGGGGGCGGAAACACCATATATTTT.

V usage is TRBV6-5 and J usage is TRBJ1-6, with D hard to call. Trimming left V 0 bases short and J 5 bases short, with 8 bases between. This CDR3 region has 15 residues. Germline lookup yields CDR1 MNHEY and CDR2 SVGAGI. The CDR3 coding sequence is TGTGCCAGCAGTTACTCGAATTCTGATAATTCACCCCTCCACTTT. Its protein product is CASSYSNSDNSPLHF.